This T cell receptor (beta chain) came from a study of regulatory T cells in long-lasting Graves disease. The V and J ends lost 3 bases and 4 bases respectively, with 13 bases between them. CDR3 length: 14 residues. CDR1 is SNHLY, CDR2 FYNNEI, per germline. Arm-PCR of CDR3 regions and iRepertoire HTBI primers were used to build TCR beta libraries. From the multiplex PCR reads, TCRdb called clonotypes with MiXCR, one entry per CDR3 protein. The sample yields around 470,000 distinct CDR3 sequences, 14% seen once. Time point: newly diagnosed GD, antithyroid drugs for less than 3 months. From PBMCs, RNA was extracted and then used to make the TCR library. Diagnoses of Graves' disease were made by American Thyroid Association guidelines. This clonotype was seen at least ten times. The same sample was also used in a study of T cells in Graves' hyperthyroidism and ophthalmopathy. This second report adds: First-round RT-PCR of the TCR CDR3 relied on the HTBI primer set.

This chain links TRBV2 with TRBJ2-7; D not resolved. Sequences were derived from peripheral blood mononuclear cells (PBMCs), sampled at new diagnosis, from a patient treated with antithyroid drugs. The receptor was isolated from a woman aged 50 to 65 with Graves disease. The CDR3 loop reads CASSDTGSLYEQYF. The CDR3 bases are TGTGCCAGCAGTGATACGGGTTCGCTATACGAGCAGTACTTC.